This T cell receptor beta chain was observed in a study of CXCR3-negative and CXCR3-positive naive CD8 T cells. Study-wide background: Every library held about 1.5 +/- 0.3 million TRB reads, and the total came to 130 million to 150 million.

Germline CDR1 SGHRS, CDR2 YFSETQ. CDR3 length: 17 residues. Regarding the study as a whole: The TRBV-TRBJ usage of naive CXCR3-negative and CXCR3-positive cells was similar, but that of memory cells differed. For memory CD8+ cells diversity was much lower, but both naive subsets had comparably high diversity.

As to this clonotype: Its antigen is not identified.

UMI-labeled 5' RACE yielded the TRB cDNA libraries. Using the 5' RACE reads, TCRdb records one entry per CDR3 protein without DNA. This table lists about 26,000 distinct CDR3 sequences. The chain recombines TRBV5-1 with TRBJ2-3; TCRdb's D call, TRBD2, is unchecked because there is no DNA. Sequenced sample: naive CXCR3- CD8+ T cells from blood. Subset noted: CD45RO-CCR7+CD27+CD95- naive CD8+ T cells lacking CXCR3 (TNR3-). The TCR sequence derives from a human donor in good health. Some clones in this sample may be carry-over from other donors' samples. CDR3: CASSLEYGLAGPDTQYF.